This TCR beta chain was sequenced during a study of blood T cell repertoires in COVID-19. Study information: Some COVID-19 samples were acute and others convalescent; all came from the United States, Italy and Spain. In each case, the material was cDNA or gDNA derived from T cells, B-cell-depleted T cells, or PBMCs.

Per the original data handling: The assay estimated nucleated cells by amplifying reference gene primers. Produced via immunoSEQ multiplex PCR; TCRdb's table is partial and in-frame only. V and J calls and clone size are as listed in that table; D and trimming were resolved from the DNA. The table includes 300,000 to 450,000 clones, 85% detected once. Per the germline V gene, CDR1 is DFQATT and CDR2 is SNEGSKA (reference sequence). The CDR3 has 11 residues. The ends were cut back, 3 bases at V and 6 bases at J, with 8 bases in the middle. Sequencing input: peripheral blood. This sequence originates from a woman between 18 and 29 years old with acute or convalescent COVID-19. The gene calls are TRBV20-1 and TRBJ1-1; the D is unclear. CDR3 sequence: CSARREPEAFF. The CDR3 nucleotides are TGCAGTGCTAGGCGGGAGCCTGAAGCTTTCTTT.